The rows below give T cell receptor beta chains drawn from one sample of a study of T cell responses to AZD1222 COVID-19 vaccine. Clones were sequenced by immunoSEQ multiplex PCR, and TCRdb holds only the in-frame ones, with some missing. The sample includes roughly 180,000 clones, around 92% of them seen just once. The sequencing used peripheral blood, collected on day 0 of AZD1222 vaccination. These receptor sequences come from an adult in good health. Both conserved end residues are part of each CDR3. D genes are given only for firm matches. The listing skips clone size in some rows; elsewhere it reads once, few, many or a size class.

size: once
V: TRBV24-1
D: -
J: TRBJ2-5
CDR3: CATSDLQGGGRETQYF
DNA: TGTGCCACCAGTGATTTGCAAGGGGGAGGGCGGGAGACCCAGTACTTC

size: -
V: TRBV2
D: -
J: TRBJ2-7
CDR3: CASSTQGGSYEQYF
DNA: TGTGCCAGCAGTACGCAAGGAGGATCCTACGAGCAGTACTTC

size: -
V: TRBV5-1
D: TRBD1
J: TRBJ1-5
CDR3: CASSLGTGDSNQPQHF
DNA: TGCGCCAGCAGCCTAGGGACAGGGGATAGCAATCAGCCCCAGCATTTT

size: -
V: TRBV7-9
D: -
J: TRBJ1-1
CDR3: CASSLGVRGNTEAFF
DNA: TGTGCCAGCAGCTTGGGGGTGAGGGGGAACACTGAAGCTTTCTTT

size: once
V: TRBV11-3
D: -
J: TRBJ1-1
CDR3: CASSLKENTEAFF
DNA: TGTGCCAGCAGCTTGAAGGAGAACACTGAAGCTTTCTTT

size: -
V: TRBV28
D: TRBD2
J: TRBJ2-1
CDR3: CASSFPGGSGYNEQFF
DNA: TGTGCCAGCAGTTTCCCTGGCGGGAGCGGTTACAATGAGCAGTTCTTC

size: -
V: TRBV14
D: -
J: TRBJ2-7
CDR3: CASSGRNTYEQYF
DNA: TGTGCCAGCAGCGGCCGGAACACCTACGAGCAGTACTTC

size: -
V: TRBV7-9
D: TRBD2
J: TRBJ2-2
CDR3: CASSRTGTTTGELFF
DNA: TGTGCCAGCAGCCGGACCGGGACTACTACCGGGGAGCTGTTTTTT

size: once
V: TRBV7-6
D: TRBD2
J: TRBJ2-3
CDR3: CASSLASGSGFGTDTQYF
DNA: TGTGCCAGCAGCTTAGCGAGCGGGAGTGGGTTTGGAACAGATACGCAGTATTTT

size: -
V: TRBV7-6
D: TRBD1
J: TRBJ2-1
CDR3: CASSSLDRRGTDEQFF
DNA: TGTGCCAGCAGCTCCCTGGACAGGAGAGGGACCGATGAGCAGTTCTTC

size: once
V: TRBV13
D: -
J: TRBJ1-4
CDR3: CASSLPGGSLFF
DNA: TGTGCCAGCAGCTTACCCGGAGGGTCCCTGTTTTTT

size: -
V: TRBV28
D: TRBD2
J: TRBJ2-3
CDR3: CASSPGLAGRTDTQYF
DNA: TGTGCCAGCAGCCCTGGACTAGCGGGACGCACAGATACGCAGTATTTT

size: -
V: TRBV19
D: -
J: TRBJ1-2
CDR3: CASRGEGHGYTF
DNA: TGTGCCAGTAGGGGTGAGGGGCATGGCTACACCTTC

size: once
V: TRBV7-3
D: TRBD2
J: TRBJ2-3
CDR3: CASISGLAEYF
DNA: TGTGCCAGCATCTCCGGACTAGCAGAATATTTT

size: -
V: TRBV6-1
D: TRBD1
J: TRBJ1-5
CDR3: CASSESRGYNQPQHF
DNA: TGTGCCAGCAGTGAATCCAGGGGGTACAATCAGCCCCAGCATTTT

size: -
V: TRBV18
D: TRBD1
J: TRBJ1-2
CDR3: CASSPVGQGPLSYGYTF
DNA: TGTGCCAGCTCACCTGTGGGACAGGGACCCCTTTCCTATGGCTACACCTTC

size: once
V: TRBV27
D: -
J: TRBJ2-1
CDR3: CASSYGGPYNEQFF
DNA: TGTGCCAGCAGTTACGGGGGGCCCTACAATGAGCAGTTCTTC

size: -
V: TRBV7-9
D: -
J: TRBJ2-4
CDR3: CASSLGDIQYF
DNA: TGTGCCAGCAGCTTAGGAGACATTCAGTACTTC

size: -
V: TRBV5-6
D: -
J: TRBJ2-5
CDR3: CASSLGPGSQETQYF
DNA: TGTGCCAGCAGCTTGGGGCCCGGGAGCCAAGAGACCCAGTACTTC

size: -
V: TRBV9
D: TRBD2
J: TRBJ2-2
CDR3: CASSKSGVNTGELFF
DNA: TGTGCCAGCAGTAAAAGCGGGGTGAACACCGGGGAGCTGTTTTTT

size: -
V: TRBV19
D: -
J: TRBJ1-1
CDR3: CASNIRGAAEAFF
DNA: TGTGCCAGTAATATCAGGGGTGCGGCTGAAGCTTTCTTT

size: -
V: TRBV15
D: -
J: TRBJ2-5
CDR3: CATSRGLALETQYF
DNA: TGTGCCACCAGCAGGGGATTGGCGTTAGAGACCCAGTACTTC

size: -
V: TRBV3-1/TRBV3-2
D: TRBD1
J: TRBJ1-3
CDR3: CASSQQTGASGNTIYF
DNA: TGTGCCAGCAGCCAACAGACAGGGGCTTCTGGAAACACCATATATTTT

size: -
V: TRBV19
D: -
J: TRBJ2-5
CDR3: CASSGGRAETQYF
DNA: TGTGCCAGTAGCGGGGGGCGAGCAGAGACCCAGTACTTC

size: -
V: TRBV5-1
D: -
J: TRBJ2-3
CDR3: CASSLAMSTDTQYF
DNA: TGCGCCAGCAGCTTGGCAATGAGCACAGATACGCAGTATTTT

size: -
V: TRBV11-2
D: TRBD2
J: TRBJ2-1
CDR3: CASSRRGSGSVDNEQFF
DNA: TGTGCCAGCAGCCGGCGTGGTAGCGGGAGTGTTGACAATGAGCAGTTCTTC

size: -
V: TRBV28
D: -
J: TRBJ1-5
CDR3: CASSLIAGRNQPQHF
DNA: TGTGCCAGCAGTTTGATCGCGGGTAGGAATCAGCCCCAGCATTTT

size: -
V: TRBV10-3
D: TRBD2
J: TRBJ2-1
CDR3: CAISEGSAGVQFF
DNA: TGTGCCATCAGCGAAGGGTCTGCGGGGGTGCAGTTCTTC

size: -
V: TRBV14
D: -
J: TRBJ2-1
CDR3: CASSHGVSEQFF
DNA: TGTGCCAGCAGCCACGGCGTCAGTGAGCAGTTCTTC

size: -
V: TRBV23-1
D: TRBD2
J: TRBJ2-2
CDR3: CASSQRLADNTGELFF
DNA: TGCGCCAGCAGTCAACGGCTAGCGGACAACACCGGGGAGCTGTTTTTT

size: -
V: TRBV5-1
D: -
J: TRBJ2-2
CDR3: CASSLTGRNTGELFF
DNA: TGCGCCAGCAGCTTGACAGGGAGGAACACCGGGGAGCTGTTTTTT

size: -
V: TRBV11-2
D: -
J: TRBJ1-5
CDR3: CASSLDGGQPQHF
DNA: TGTGCCAGCAGCTTAGACGGTGGGCAGCCCCAGCATTTT

size: -
V: TRBV18
D: -
J: TRBJ2-1
CDR3: CASSPPVTNQQFF
DNA: TGTGCCAGCTCACCACCGGTTACCAATCAGCAGTTCTTC

size: -
V: TRBV5-4
D: -
J: TRBJ1-5
CDR3: CASSAGLVGQPQHF
DNA: TGTGCCAGCAGCGCAGGGTTGGTTGGTCAGCCCCAGCATTTT

size: -
V: TRBV6-1
D: -
J: TRBJ2-1
CDR3: CASSEWGIENEQFF
DNA: TGTGCCAGCAGTGAATGGGGGATAGAGAATGAGCAGTTCTTC

size: -
V: TRBV19
D: TRBD1
J: TRBJ2-7
CDR3: CASSIVRGLGEQYF
DNA: TGTGCCAGTAGTATCGTCAGGGGGCTGGGCGAGCAGTACTTC

size: -
V: TRBV7-9
D: -
J: TRBJ1-2
CDR3: CASSLGSWGGYGYTF
DNA: TGTGCCAGCAGCTTAGGGTCCTGGGGAGGCTATGGCTACACCTTC

size: once
V: TRBV7-3
D: -
J: TRBJ1-1
CDR3: CASSLEFNTEAFF
DNA: TGTGCCAGCAGCTTGGAGTTTAACACTGAAGCTTTCTTT

size: -
V: TRBV4-1
D: -
J: TRBJ2-2
CDR3: CASSQGGAKGDTGELFF
DNA: TGCGCCAGCAGCCAAGGGGGGGCTAAGGGGGACACCGGGGAGCTGTTTTTT

size: -
V: TRBV5-1
D: -
J: TRBJ2-5
CDR3: CASSLAWRAETQYF
DNA: TGCGCCAGCAGCTTGGCGTGGAGGGCGGAGACCCAGTACTTC

size: -
V: TRBV19
D: -
J: TRBJ1-1
CDR3: CASSIGTANTEAFF
DNA: TGTGCCAGTAGTATAGGGACAGCCAACACTGAAGCTTTCTTT

size: -
V: TRBV4-2
D: -
J: TRBJ2-7
CDR3: CASSQAGVRGYEQYF
DNA: TGTGCCAGCAGCCAAGCCGGGGTTCGTGGGTACGAGCAGTACTTC

size: -
V: TRBV9
D: -
J: TRBJ2-2
CDR3: CASSQRDTQGSINTGELFF
DNA: TGTGCCAGCAGCCAAAGGGACACACAGGGTTCTATTAACACCGGGGAGCTGTTTTTT

size: -
V: TRBV5-4
D: -
J: TRBJ1-1
CDR3: CASSSGGAGSAFF
DNA: TGTGCCAGCAGCTCTGGAGGGGCAGGATCGGCTTTCTTT

size: -
V: TRBV4-2
D: -
J: TRBJ2-7
CDR3: CASSQERGPDAQYF
DNA: TGTGCCAGCAGCCAAGAAAGGGGACCCGACGCGCAGTACTTC

size: -
V: TRBV9
D: -
J: TRBJ2-3
CDR3: CASSPGLSTDTQYF
DNA: TGTGCCAGCAGCCCGGGACTTAGCACAGATACGCAGTATTTT

size: -
V: TRBV4-3
D: -
J: TRBJ2-2
CDR3: CASSQAKPYNTGELFF
DNA: TGCGCCAGCAGCCAAGCCAAGCCTTATAACACCGGGGAGCTGTTTTTT

size: -
V: TRBV29-1
D: -
J: TRBJ2-6
CDR3: CSVASGANVLTF
DNA: TGCAGCGTTGCCTCTGGGGCCAACGTCCTGACTTTC

size: -
V: TRBV7-9
D: -
J: TRBJ1-5
CDR3: CASSLEYSNQPQHF
DNA: TGTGCCAGCAGTCTAGAGTATAGCAATCAGCCCCAGCATTTT

size: -
V: TRBV7-9
D: -
J: TRBJ2-5
CDR3: CAGRTRGETQYF
DNA: TGTGCCGGGAGGACGCGGGGAGAGACCCAGTACTTC

size: -
V: TRBV11-2
D: -
J: TRBJ2-5
CDR3: CASSLGETQYF
DNA: TGTGCCAGCAGCCTAGGGGAGACCCAGTACTTC